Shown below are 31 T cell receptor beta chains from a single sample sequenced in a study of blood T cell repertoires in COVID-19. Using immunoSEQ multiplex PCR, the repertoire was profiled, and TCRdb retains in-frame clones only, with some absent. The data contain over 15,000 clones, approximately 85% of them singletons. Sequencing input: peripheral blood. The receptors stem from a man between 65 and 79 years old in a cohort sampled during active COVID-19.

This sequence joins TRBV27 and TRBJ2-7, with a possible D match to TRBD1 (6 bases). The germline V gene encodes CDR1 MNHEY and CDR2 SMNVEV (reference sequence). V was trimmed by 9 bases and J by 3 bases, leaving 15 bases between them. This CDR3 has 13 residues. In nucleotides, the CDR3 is TGTGCCAGGAACCTAGGACAGATCTACGAGCAGTACTTC. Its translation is CARNLGQIYEQYF.

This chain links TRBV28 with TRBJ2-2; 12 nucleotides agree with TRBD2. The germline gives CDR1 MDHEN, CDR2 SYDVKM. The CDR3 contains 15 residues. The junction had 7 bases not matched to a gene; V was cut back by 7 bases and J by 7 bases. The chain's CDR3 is CASTPTSGSLGELFF. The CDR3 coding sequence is TGTGCCAGCACTCCGACTAGCGGGAGTCTCGGGGAGCTGTTTTTT.

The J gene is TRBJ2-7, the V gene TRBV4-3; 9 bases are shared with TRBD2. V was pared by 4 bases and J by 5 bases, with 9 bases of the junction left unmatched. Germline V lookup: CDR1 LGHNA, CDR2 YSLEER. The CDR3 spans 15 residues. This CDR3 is CASSLLAGAPNEQYF. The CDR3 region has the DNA TGCGCCAGCAGCCTATTAGCGGGAGCACCAAACGAGCAGTACTTC.

CDR3 sequence (DNA): TGCGCCAGCAGCCCCCTTCTCAGGGGGCAGGCGGAGACCCAGTACTTC. This codes for CASSPLLRGQAETQYF. The V gene is TRBV5-1, the J gene TRBJ2-5; 8 bases map to TRBD1. The CDR3 contains 16 residues. Germline V gene sequence: CDR1 SGHRS, CDR2 YFSETQ. The V gene end was trimmed by 4 bases and the J gene end by 5 bases; junction bases not matched to a gene: 13.

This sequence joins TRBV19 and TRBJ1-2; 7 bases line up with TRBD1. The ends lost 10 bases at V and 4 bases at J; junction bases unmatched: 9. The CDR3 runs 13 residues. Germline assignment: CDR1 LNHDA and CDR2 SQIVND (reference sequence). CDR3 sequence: CATRMDRRYGYTF. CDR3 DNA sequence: TGTGCCACCCGAATGGACAGGCGCTATGGCTACACCTTC.

The CDR3 reads CASSLVGVVGNEQFF. The CDR3 coding sequence is TGTGCCAGCAGCTTAGTGGGAGTCGTGGGAAATGAGCAGTTCTTC. This rearrangement joins TRBV7-9 to TRBJ2-1, with D possibly TRBD2 on 5 matching bases. Germline CDR1 and CDR2: SEHNR and FQNEAQ (reference sequence). The CDR3 sequence is 15 residues long. Trimming left V 1 base short and J 7 bases short, with 14 bases between. The full variable domain, rest sourced from reference TRBV7-9 and TRBJ2-1, is DTGVSQNPRHKITKRGQNVTFRCDPISEHNRLYWYRQTLGQGPEFLTYFQNEAQLEKSRLLSDRFSAERPKGSFSTLEIQRTEQGDSAMYLCASSLVGVVGNEQFFGPGTRLTVL.

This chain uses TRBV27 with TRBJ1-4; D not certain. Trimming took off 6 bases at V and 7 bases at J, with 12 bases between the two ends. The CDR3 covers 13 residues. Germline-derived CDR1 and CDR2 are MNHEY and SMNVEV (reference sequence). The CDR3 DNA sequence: TGTGCCAGCAGAGGGAGCATCGGTGAAAAACTGTTTTTT. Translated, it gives CASRGSIGEKLFF.

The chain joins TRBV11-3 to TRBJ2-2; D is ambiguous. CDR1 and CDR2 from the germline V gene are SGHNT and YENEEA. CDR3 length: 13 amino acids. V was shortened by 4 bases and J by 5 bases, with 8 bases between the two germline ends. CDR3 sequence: CASSSPRTGELFF. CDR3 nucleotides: TGTGCCAGCAGCTCCCCTCGGACCGGGGAGCTGTTTTTT.

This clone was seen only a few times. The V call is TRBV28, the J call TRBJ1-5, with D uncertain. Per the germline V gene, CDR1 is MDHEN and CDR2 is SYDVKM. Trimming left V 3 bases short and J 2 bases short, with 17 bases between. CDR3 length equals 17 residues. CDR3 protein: CASSFAEYKVRNQPQHF. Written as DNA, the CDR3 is TGTGCCAGCAGTTTCGCGGAGTATAAAGTTCGCAATCAGCCCCAGCATTTT.

CDR3 loop: CASSLYTNSYEQYF. The CDR3, as DNA: TGCGCCAGCAGCTTGTACACAAACTCCTACGAGCAGTACTTC. The chain couples TRBV5-1 to TRBJ2-7; D ambiguous. The CDR3 contains 14 residues. V was trimmed by 1 base and J by 0 bases, leaving 8 bases between them. Germline V gives CDR1 SGHRS, CDR2 YFSETQ.

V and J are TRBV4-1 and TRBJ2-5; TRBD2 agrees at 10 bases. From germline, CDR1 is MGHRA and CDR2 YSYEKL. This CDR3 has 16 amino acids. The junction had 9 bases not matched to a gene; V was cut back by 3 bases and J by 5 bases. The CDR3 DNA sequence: TGCGCCAGCAGCCACCCAGCGGGAGGGAAGGGGGAGACCCAGTACTTC. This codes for CASSHPAGGKGETQYF.

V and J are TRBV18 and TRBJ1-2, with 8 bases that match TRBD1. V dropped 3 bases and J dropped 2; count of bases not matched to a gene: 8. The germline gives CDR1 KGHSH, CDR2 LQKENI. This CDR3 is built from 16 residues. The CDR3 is CASSPPGTGGNYGYTF. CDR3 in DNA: TGTGCCAGCTCACCGCCGGGGACAGGCGGGAACTATGGCTACACCTTC.

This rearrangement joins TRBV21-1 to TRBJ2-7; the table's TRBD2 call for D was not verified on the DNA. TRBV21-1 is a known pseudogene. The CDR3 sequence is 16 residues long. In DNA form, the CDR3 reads TGTGCCAGCACCCCACTAGGTGGGGGGGCCTCCTACGAGCAGTACTTC. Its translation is CASTPLGGGASYEQYF.

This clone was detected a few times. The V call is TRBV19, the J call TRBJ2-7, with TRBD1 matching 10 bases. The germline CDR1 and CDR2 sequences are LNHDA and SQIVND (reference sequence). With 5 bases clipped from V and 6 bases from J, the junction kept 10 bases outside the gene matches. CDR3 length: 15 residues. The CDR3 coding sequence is TGTGCCAGTAGTTGGGGCCGGGACAGGGGTGCCGAGCAGTACTTC. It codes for CASSWGRDRGAEQYF.

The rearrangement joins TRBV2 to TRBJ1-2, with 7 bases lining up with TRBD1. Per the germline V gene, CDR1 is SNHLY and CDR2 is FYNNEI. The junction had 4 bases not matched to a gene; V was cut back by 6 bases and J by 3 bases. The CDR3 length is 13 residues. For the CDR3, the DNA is TGTGCCAGCAGGCCCGGGACAGACTATGGCTACACCTTC. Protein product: CASRPGTDYGYTF.

The CDR3 DNA follows: TGTGCCAGTATCAAAGACAAGAACTCCTACGAGCAGTACTTC. This codes for CASIKDKNSYEQYF. The V call is TRBV19, the J call TRBJ2-7, with unresolved D. Germline V gene data show CDR1 as LNHDA and CDR2 as SQIVND (reference sequence). Trimming cost V 7 bases and J 0 bases, with 13 bases left between them. The CDR3 spans 14 residues.

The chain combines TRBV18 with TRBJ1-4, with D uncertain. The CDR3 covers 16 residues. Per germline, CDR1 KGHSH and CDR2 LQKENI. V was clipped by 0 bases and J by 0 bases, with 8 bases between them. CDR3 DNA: TGTGCCAGCTCACCACCGGTCACAGCAACTAATGAAAAACTGTTTTTT. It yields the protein CASSPPVTATNEKLFF.

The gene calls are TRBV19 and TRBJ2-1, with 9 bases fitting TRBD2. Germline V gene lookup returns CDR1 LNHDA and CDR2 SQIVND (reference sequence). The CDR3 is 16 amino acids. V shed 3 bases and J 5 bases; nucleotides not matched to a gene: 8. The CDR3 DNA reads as TGTGCCAGTAGTATTTTAGCGGGAGAGGAGGACAATGAGCAGTTCTTC. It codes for CASSILAGEEDNEQFF.

The CDR3 reads CASSFSERHSGNTIYF. CDR3 DNA sequence: TGTGCCAGCAGCTTTAGTGAACGTCACTCTGGAAACACCATATATTTT. The V call is TRBV7-2, the J call TRBJ1-3; D call uncertain. Germline CDR1 is SGHTA and CDR2 is FQGNSA. The CDR3 consists of 16 residues. The ends were cut back, 3 bases at V and 0 bases at J, with 12 bases in the middle. Combining the CDR3 with reference TRBV7-2 and TRBJ1-3 gives the whole variable domain GAGVSQSPSNKVTEKGKDVELRCDPISGHTALYWYRQSLGQGLEFLIYFQGNSAPDKSGLPSDRFSAERTGGSVSTLTIQRTQQEDSAVYLCASSFSERHSGNTIYFGEGSWLTVV.

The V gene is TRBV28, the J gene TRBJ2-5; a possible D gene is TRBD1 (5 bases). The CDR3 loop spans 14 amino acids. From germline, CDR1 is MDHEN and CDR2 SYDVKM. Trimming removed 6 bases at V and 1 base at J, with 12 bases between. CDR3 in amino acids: CASRVTGIQETQYF. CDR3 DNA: TGTGCCAGCAGAGTAACAGGTATCCAAGAGACCCAGTACTTC.

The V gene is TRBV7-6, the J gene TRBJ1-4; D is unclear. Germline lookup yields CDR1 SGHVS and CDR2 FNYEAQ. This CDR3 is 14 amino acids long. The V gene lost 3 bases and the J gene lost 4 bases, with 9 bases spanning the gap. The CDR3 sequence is CASSLGRDNEKLFF. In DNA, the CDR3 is TGTGCCAGCAGCTTGGGTCGGGATAATGAAAAACTGTTTTTT.

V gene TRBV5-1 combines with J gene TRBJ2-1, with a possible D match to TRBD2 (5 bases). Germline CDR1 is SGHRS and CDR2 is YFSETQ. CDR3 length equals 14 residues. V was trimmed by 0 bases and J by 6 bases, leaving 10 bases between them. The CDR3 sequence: CASSLEDLANEQFF. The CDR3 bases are TGCGCCAGCAGCTTGGAAGACCTAGCCAATGAGCAGTTCTTC.

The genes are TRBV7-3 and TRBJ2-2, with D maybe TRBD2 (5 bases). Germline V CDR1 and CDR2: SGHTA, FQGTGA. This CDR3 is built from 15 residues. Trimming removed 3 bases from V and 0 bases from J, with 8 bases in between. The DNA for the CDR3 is TGTGCCAGCAGCTTGACGGGGACGAACACCGGGGAGCTGTTTTTT. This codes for CASSLTGTNTGELFF.

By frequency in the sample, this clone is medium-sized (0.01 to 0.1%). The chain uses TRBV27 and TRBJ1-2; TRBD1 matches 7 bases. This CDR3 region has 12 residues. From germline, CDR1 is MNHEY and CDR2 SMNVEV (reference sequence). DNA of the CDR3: TGTGTCTGCGGGACAGACATTTATGGCTACACCTTC. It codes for CVCGTDIYGYTF.

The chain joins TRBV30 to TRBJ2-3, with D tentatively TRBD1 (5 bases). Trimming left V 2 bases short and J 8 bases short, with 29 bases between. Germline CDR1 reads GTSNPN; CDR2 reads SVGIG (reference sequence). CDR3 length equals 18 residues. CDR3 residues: CAWSILGQGFVQKGTQYF. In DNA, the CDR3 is TGTGCCTGGAGTATATTAGGGCAGGGTTTTGTCCAGAAAGGTACGCAGTATTTT.

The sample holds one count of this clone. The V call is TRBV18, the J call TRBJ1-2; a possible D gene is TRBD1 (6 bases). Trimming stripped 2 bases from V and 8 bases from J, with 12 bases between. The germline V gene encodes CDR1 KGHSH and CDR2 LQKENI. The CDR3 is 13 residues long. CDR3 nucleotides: TGTGCCAGCTCACCAGGGGGCGCCTTCGGCTACACCTTC. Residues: CASSPGGAFGYTF.

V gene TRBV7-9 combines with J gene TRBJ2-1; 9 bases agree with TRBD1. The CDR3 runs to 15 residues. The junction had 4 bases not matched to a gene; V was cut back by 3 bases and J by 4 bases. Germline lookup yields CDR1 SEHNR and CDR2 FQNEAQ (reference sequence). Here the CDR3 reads CASSFGTGNYNEQFF. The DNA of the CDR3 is TGTGCCAGCAGCTTCGGGACAGGGAATTACAATGAGCAGTTCTTC.

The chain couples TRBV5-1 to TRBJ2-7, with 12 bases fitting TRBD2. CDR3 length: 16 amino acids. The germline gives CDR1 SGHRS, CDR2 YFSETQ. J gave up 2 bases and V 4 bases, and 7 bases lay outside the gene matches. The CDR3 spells CASSPAGLAGTYEQYF. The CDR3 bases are TGCGCCAGCAGCCCTGCCGGACTAGCGGGGACCTACGAGCAGTACTTC. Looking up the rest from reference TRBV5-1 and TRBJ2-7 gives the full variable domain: KAGVTQTPRYLIKTRGQQVTLSCSPISGHRSVSWYQQTPGQGLQFLFEYFSETQRNKGNFPGRFSGRQFSNSRSEMNVSTLELGDSALYLCASSPAGLAGTYEQYFGPGTRLTVT.

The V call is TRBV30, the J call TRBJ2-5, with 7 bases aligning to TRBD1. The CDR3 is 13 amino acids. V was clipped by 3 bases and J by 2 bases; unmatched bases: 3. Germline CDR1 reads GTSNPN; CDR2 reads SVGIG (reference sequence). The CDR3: CAWRGTAQETQYF. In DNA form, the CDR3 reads TGTGCCTGGAGAGGGACAGCTCAAGAGACCCAGTACTTC. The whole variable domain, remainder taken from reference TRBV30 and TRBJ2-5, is SQTIHQWPATLVQPVGSPLSLECTVEGTSNPNLYWYRQAAGRGLQLLFYSVGIGQISSEVPQNLSASRPQDRQFILSSKKLLLSDSGFYLCAWRGTAQETQYFGPGTRLLVL.

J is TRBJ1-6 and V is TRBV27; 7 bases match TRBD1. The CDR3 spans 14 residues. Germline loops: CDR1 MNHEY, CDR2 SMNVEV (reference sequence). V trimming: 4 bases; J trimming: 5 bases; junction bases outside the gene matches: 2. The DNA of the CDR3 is TGTGCCAGCAGTTCCCAGGGGGATAATTCACCCCTCCACTTT. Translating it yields CASSSQGDNSPLHF.

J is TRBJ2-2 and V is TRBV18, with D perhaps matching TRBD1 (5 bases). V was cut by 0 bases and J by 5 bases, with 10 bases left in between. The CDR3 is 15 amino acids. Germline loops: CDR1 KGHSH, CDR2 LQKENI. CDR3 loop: CASSPPRANTGELFF. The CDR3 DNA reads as TGTGCCAGCTCACCACCCAGGGCTAATACCGGGGAGCTGTTTTTT.